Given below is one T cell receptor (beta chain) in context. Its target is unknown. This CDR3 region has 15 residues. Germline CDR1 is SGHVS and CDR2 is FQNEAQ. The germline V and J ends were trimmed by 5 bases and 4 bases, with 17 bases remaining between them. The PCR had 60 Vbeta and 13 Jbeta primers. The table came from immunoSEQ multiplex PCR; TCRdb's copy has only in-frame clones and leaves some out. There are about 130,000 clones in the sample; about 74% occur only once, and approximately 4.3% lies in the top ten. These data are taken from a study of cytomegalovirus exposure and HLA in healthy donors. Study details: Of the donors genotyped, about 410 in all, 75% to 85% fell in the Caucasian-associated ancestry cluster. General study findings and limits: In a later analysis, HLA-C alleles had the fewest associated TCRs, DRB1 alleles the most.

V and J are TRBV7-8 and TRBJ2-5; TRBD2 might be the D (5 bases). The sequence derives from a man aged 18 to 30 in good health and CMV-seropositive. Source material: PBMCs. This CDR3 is CASSRGLAIRETQYF. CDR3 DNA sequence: TGTGCCAGCAGCCGTGGACTTGCGATACGAGAGACCCAGTACTTC.